This TCR beta chain was documented in a study of blood T cell repertoires in COVID-19. For the study at large: From the United States, Italy and Spain came samples of acute and convalescent COVID-19.

The CDR3 has 15 amino acids. The V end lost 6 bases, the J end lost 7 bases, and 21 bases lay between the germline ends. Germline CDR1 MDHEN, CDR2 SYDVKM. Source study methods: Reference gene primers were amplified, and this amplification served to estimate nucleated cell counts. Using immunoSEQ multiplex PCR, the repertoire was profiled, and TCRdb retains in-frame clones only, with some absent. The V and J calls and clone size come from that table; D and trimming were worked out from the DNA. The sample has about 240,000 clones; 65% to 90% are singletons. This clonotype was sampled from an older woman with acute or convalescent COVID-19. Sequencing input: peripheral blood. V gene TRBV28 combines with J gene TRBJ2-5, with a possible D match to TRBD2 (7 bases). Here the CDR3 DNA reads TGTGCCAGCAGCTTCGGGGGGCTCCCTCGCGGGACCCAGTACTTC. Amino acid sequence: CASSFGGLPRGTQYF.